These 27 T cell receptor beta chains were all obtained from the same sample, sequenced in a study of cytomegalovirus exposure and HLA in healthy donors. Clones were read by immunoSEQ multiplex PCR, and TCRdb kept only the in-frame ones, dropping some. This sample has more than 150,000 clones, with about 86% found just once. The sequencing input was PBMCs. The receptors were gathered from a woman between 18 and 29 years old in good health and CMV-seropositive.

J is TRBJ2-3 and V is TRBV4-2, with 8 bases aligning to TRBD2. With V trimmed by 0 bases and J by 5 bases, 4 bases remained unmatched. CDR3 length equals 15 residues. The germline gives CDR1 LGHNA, CDR2 YNFKEQ. The CDR3 protein is CASSQEPLAGDTQYF. For the CDR3, the DNA is TGTGCCAGCAGCCAAGAGCCCCTAGCGGGAGATACGCAGTATTTT.

This sequence joins TRBV4-2 and TRBJ2-1; TRBD1 agrees at 7 bases. From germline, CDR1 is LGHNA and CDR2 YNFKEQ. The V segment lost 2 bases and the J segment 15 bases; nucleotides outside the gene matches: 7. The CDR3 consists of 12 residues. CDR3 sequence: CASSQQDRPRFF. The CDR3 DNA follows: TGTGCCAGCAGCCAACAGGACAGGCCTCGGTTCTTC.

The chain is built from TRBV2 and TRBJ2-3; the D is unclear. Germline CDR1 reads SNHLY; CDR2 reads FYNNEI. The V gene lost 1 base and the J gene lost 9 bases, with 11 bases spanning the gap. This CDR3 contains 13 residues. This chain's CDR3 is CASSEDAFGTQYF. The CDR3 region has the DNA TGTGCCAGCAGTGAAGACGCCTTTGGCACGCAGTATTTT.

In its sample, this clone was seen a few times. The rearrangement uses TRBV2 and TRBJ1-5; maybe TRBD1 (5 bases). Trimming removed 4 bases from V and 4 bases from J, with 11 bases in between. This CDR3 region has 14 residues. Germline assignment: CDR1 SNHLY and CDR2 FYNNEI. The CDR3 DNA follows: TGTGCCAGCAGTGTACGACAGTCTAATCAGCCCCAGCATTTT. Its translation: CASSVRQSNQPQHF.

This chain joins TRBV5-1 and TRBJ2-1; perhaps TRBD2 as D (5 bases). The CDR3 consists of 13 residues. The V gene's germline CDR1 is SGHRS and CDR2 YFSETQ. The ends were cut back, 0 bases at V and 10 bases at J, with 11 bases in the middle. The CDR3, as DNA: TGCGCCAGCAGCTTGGGCCAGCCGGGGGAGCAGTTCTTC. Encoded protein: CASSLGQPGEQFF.

The gene calls are TRBV19 and TRBJ2-1; maybe TRBD1 (5 bases). Trimming cost V 1 base and J 9 bases, with 13 bases left between them. Germline V gene lookup returns CDR1 LNHDA and CDR2 SQIVND (reference sequence). The CDR3 runs 14 residues. The CDR3 DNA is TGTGCCAGTAGTATAGCCTATCAGGGCCCTGAGCAGTTCTTC. It codes for CASSIAYQGPEQFF.

This rearrangement joins TRBV7-2 to TRBJ2-2; 7 bases are shared with TRBD2. The CDR3 is 15 residues long. J gave up 0 bases and V 5 bases, and 3 bases lay outside the gene matches. The germline V gene has CDR1 SGHTA and CDR2 FQGNSA. This CDR3 is CASSPGLSNTGELFF. The DNA for the CDR3 is TGTGCCAGCAGCCCGGGACTATCGAACACCGGGGAGCTGTTTTTT.

The V gene is TRBV13, the J gene TRBJ2-7; 9 bases are a match to TRBD1. This CDR3 spans 13 amino acids. Trimming cost V 6 bases and J 3 bases; bases outside gene matches: 3. Germline-derived CDR1 and CDR2 are PRHDT and FYEKMQ (reference sequence). CDR3 protein: CASRGTGNYEQYF. The CDR3 DNA reads as TGTGCCAGCAGGGGGACAGGGAACTACGAGCAGTACTTC.

The J gene is TRBJ2-3, the V gene TRBV5-1; 8 nucleotides match TRBD2. The germline V gene encodes CDR1 SGHRS and CDR2 YFSETQ. This CDR3 contains 16 residues. V was clipped by 0 bases and J by 2 bases; unmatched bases: 5. CDR3 in amino acids: CASSLVLAGTTDTQYF. The CDR3 DNA follows: TGCGCCAGCAGCTTGGTTTTAGCGGGGACCACAGATACGCAGTATTTT.

V is TRBV5-4 and J is TRBJ1-6; 7 bases are a match to TRBD1. Germline V CDR1 and CDR2: SGHNT, YYREEE (reference sequence). V dropped 4 bases and J dropped 7; count of bases not matched to a gene: 14. The CDR3 contains 17 residues. CDR3 residues: CASSPRDSPVGNSPLHF. The CDR3 DNA follows: TGTGCCAGCAGCCCGAGGGACAGCCCAGTCGGCAATTCACCCCTCCACTTT.

The V gene is TRBV27, the J gene TRBJ1-2; 9 bases fit TRBD1. Germline CDR1 reads MNHEY; CDR2 reads SMNVEV (reference sequence). V gave up 5 bases and J gave up 8 bases; unmatched junction bases: 3. The CDR3 has 12 residues. This CDR3 is CASSADRGGYTF. The CDR3 DNA is TGTGCCAGCAGTGCGGACAGGGGAGGCTACACCTTC.

The rearrangement uses TRBV6-5 and TRBJ2-2; D may be TRBD2 (5 bases). Trimming removed 6 bases from V and 1 base from J, with 9 bases in between. This CDR3 is built from 14 residues. Germline-derived CDR1 and CDR2 are MNHEY and SVGAGI. CDR3 region: CASRREGNTGELFF. The CDR3 DNA sequence: TGTGCCAGCAGGCGAGAGGGGAACACCGGGGAGCTGTTTTTT.

This chain joins TRBV5-1 and TRBJ2-5; 10 nucleotides match TRBD1. Unmatched junction bases numbered 6, after V lost 5 bases and J lost 5 bases. The germline V gene has CDR1 SGHRS and CDR2 YFSETQ. The CDR3 extends over 14 amino acids. DNA for the CDR3: TGCGCCAGCAGACGCGCGACAGGGGGCGAGACCCAGTACTTC. Amino acid sequence: CASRRATGGETQYF.

V is TRBV5-4 and J is TRBJ1-1, with 12 nucleotides matching TRBD1. Trimming at V came to 5 bases and at J to 0 bases, leaving 8 bases not matched to a gene. CDR3 size: 17 residues. Per germline, CDR1 SGHNT and CDR2 YYREEE (reference sequence). This CDR3 is CASRPHGTGGMNTEAFF. In DNA, the CDR3 is TGTGCCAGCAGACCCCATGGGACAGGGGGCATGAACACTGAAGCTTTCTTT. The full variable domain, in which reference TRBV5-4 and TRBJ1-1 provide the parts outside the CDR3, is ETGVTQSPTHLIKTRGQQVTLRCSSQSGHNTVSWYQQALGQGPQFIFQYYREEENGRGNFPPRFSGLQFPNYSSELNVNALELDDSALYLCASRPHGTGGMNTEAFFGQGTRLTVV.

The V call is TRBV4-1, the J call TRBJ1-4; tentative D call: TRBD1 (6 bases). Deletions cut 6 bases from V and 2 bases from J, with 13 bases between. Germline V gene lookup returns CDR1 MGHRA and CDR2 YSYEKL. This CDR3 is 15 amino acids long. In nucleotides, the CDR3 is TGCGCCAGCAGACCCATCGGACAGACTAATGAAAAACTGTTTTTT. Its translation: CASRPIGQTNEKLFF.

CDR3 residues: CASSPRQTLYADTQYF. The CDR3 DNA reads as TGCGCCAGCAGCCCCCGACAAACCCTGTATGCAGATACGCAGTATTTT. V and J are TRBV5-1 and TRBJ2-3; D remains unclear. V was trimmed by 4 bases and J by 4 bases, leaving 19 bases between them. Germline V CDR1 and CDR2: SGHRS, YFSETQ. This CDR3 is built from 16 residues.

The chain employs TRBV6-5 and TRBJ1-2; D might be TRBD1 (5 bases). In germline, CDR1 is MNHEY, CDR2 SVGAGI. The CDR3 is 13 amino acids. Trimming took off 8 bases at V and 6 bases at J, with 16 bases between the two ends. The CDR3 here is CASLRKWGDGYTF. The CDR3, as DNA: TGTGCCAGCCTAAGAAAGTGGGGGGATGGCTACACCTTC.

V is TRBV6-5 and J is TRBJ2-1; D remains unclear. The V gene lost 2 bases and the J gene lost 4 bases, with 6 bases spanning the gap. Germline V gene sequence: CDR1 MNHEY, CDR2 SVGAGI. This CDR3 spans 13 amino acids. The CDR3 region is CASSYGEYNEQFF. DNA for the CDR3: TGTGCCAGCAGTTACGGAGAATACAATGAGCAGTTCTTC.

As to this clone: The sample holds other DNA sequences that translate to the same CDR3. This chain uses TRBV6-1 with TRBJ1-5, with a possible D match to TRBD1 (6 bases). The germline CDR1 and CDR2 sequences are MNHNS and SASEGT. V was trimmed by 3 bases and J by 4 bases, leaving 13 bases between them. The CDR3 sequence is 15 residues long. CDR3 loop: CASSEAGQQNQPQHF. The CDR3 DNA sequence: TGTGCCAGCAGTGAGGCCGGACAGCAAAATCAGCCCCAGCATTTT.

This sequence joins TRBV29-1 and TRBJ1-3; D is undetermined. Germline V gives CDR1 SQVTM, CDR2 ANQGSEA. V lost 5 bases to trimming and J lost 7 bases, with 15 bases between them. The length of the CDR3 is 13 residues. CDR3 nucleotides: TGCAGCGTTATGAACCCACTCCGGAACACCATATATTTT. Translation: CSVMNPLRNTIYF.

This chain connects TRBV5-6 to TRBJ2-5; 8 positions agree with TRBD1. Per germline, CDR1 SGHDT and CDR2 YYEEEE. This CDR3 is 15 amino acids long. With 0 bases clipped from V and 4 bases from J, the junction kept 5 bases outside the gene matches. In DNA form, the CDR3 reads TGTGCCAGCAGCTTGGCCGGACAGGGAAGAGAGACCCAGTACTTC. This encodes CASSLAGQGRETQYF. The entire variable domain, with the rest obtained from reference TRBV5-6 and TRBJ2-5, is as follows: DAGVTQSPTHLIKTRGQQVTLRCSPKSGHDTVSWYQQALGQGPQFIFQYYEEEERQRGNFPDRFSGHQFPNYSSELNVNALLLGDSALYLCASSLAGQGRETQYFGPGTRLLVL.

This chain uses TRBV5-4 with TRBJ2-1; the match to TRBD1 covers 10 bases. The CDR3 is 15 amino acids. The junction had 5 bases not matched to a gene; V was cut back by 3 bases and J by 5 bases. Germline V gene data show CDR1 as SGHNT and CDR2 as YYREEE (reference sequence). The DNA of the CDR3 is TGTGCCAGCAGCTGGCCGGGACAGGGGAACAATGAGCAGTTCTTC. Residues: CASSWPGQGNNEQFF.

V usage is TRBV18 and J usage is TRBJ1-4; 7 positions match TRBD1. Germline lookup yields CDR1 KGHSH and CDR2 LQKENI. V gave up 5 bases and J gave up 5 bases; unmatched junction bases: 5. The CDR3 loop spans 14 amino acids. The CDR3 spells CASSSRQGNEKLFF. Written as DNA, the CDR3 is TGTGCCAGCTCATCCCGACAGGGCAATGAAAAACTGTTTTTT.

The rearrangement uses TRBV15 and TRBJ2-5; unclear D gene. The V gene's germline CDR1 is LNHNV and CDR2 YYDKDF (reference sequence). This CDR3 comprises 13 residues. V was shortened by 1 base and J by 5 bases, with 8 bases between the two germline ends. The CDR3 sequence is CATSRVGRETQYF. In nucleotides, the CDR3 is TGTGCCACCAGCAGAGTAGGCAGGGAGACCCAGTACTTC.

V usage is TRBV7-6 and J usage is TRBJ2-1; 9 bases line up with TRBD2. V shed 2 bases, J shed 6 bases, and the junction held 8 bases outside the gene matches. The germline CDR1 and CDR2 sequences are SGHVS and FNYEAQ. This CDR3 region has 16 residues. In DNA, the CDR3 is TGTGCCAGCAGCTTACGTAGCGGGGGAGTCGCCAATGAGCAGTTCTTC. Encoded protein: CASSLRSGGVANEQFF.

The chain joins TRBV4-1 to TRBJ2-1, with D possibly TRBD1 on 6 matching bases. The CDR3 extends over 20 amino acids. Trimming took off 0 bases at V and 2 bases at J, with 23 bases between the two ends. Germline values: CDR1 MGHRA, CDR2 YSYEKL. The CDR3 reads CASSQDKGEYGQGPYNEQFF. Written as DNA, the CDR3 is TGCGCCAGCAGCCAAGATAAGGGGGAATATGGGCAGGGACCCTACAATGAGCAGTTCTTC.

The chain is built from TRBV18 and TRBJ2-5, with TRBD2 matching 7 bases. V lost 3 bases to trimming and J lost 1 base; unmatched junction nucleotides: 2. CDR1 is KGHSH and CDR2 is LQKENI in the germline V gene. The length of the CDR3 is 14 residues. The DNA for the CDR3 is TGTGCCAGCTCACCCCCTAGCGGCCAAGAGACCCAGTACTTC. This codes for CASSPPSGQETQYF. Using reference TRBV18 and TRBJ2-5 for the parts outside the CDR3, the full variable domain is NAGVMQNPRHLVRRRGQEARLRCSPMKGHSHVYWYRQLPEEGLKFMVYLQKENIIDESGMPKERFSAEFPKEGPSILRIQQVVRGDSAAYFCASSPPSGQETQYFGPGTRLLVL.